This passage covers 30 T cell receptor beta chains from one sample sequenced in a study of CD8+ T cells in alopecia areata. Isolated RNA was reverse transcribed into cDNA used as the sequencing template. The repertoire was sequenced with immunoSEQ multiplex PCR; TCRdb's copy has only in-frame clones and lacks some. The data hold approximately 150,000 clones, with approximately 59% observed a single time. Treatment reported: oral pan-JAK inhibitor, 5-10 mg twice daily. Sequencing used CD4+ T cells sorted from blood, obtained between weeks 55 and 65, from a patient treated with tofacitinib. The receptors stem from a human donor with alopecia areata.

This clone was detected only a few times. This chain links TRBV7-2 with TRBJ1-2; 7 bases fit TRBD1. J lost 2 bases, V lost 4 bases, and 7 bases had no gene match. From germline, CDR1 is SGHTA and CDR2 FQGNSA. This CDR3 has 15 residues. The CDR3 spells CASSSTGSGNYGYTF. The CDR3 region has the DNA TGTGCCAGCAGCTCGACAGGGTCGGGCAACTATGGCTACACCTTC.

This clone occurred a few times. The chain joins TRBV2 to TRBJ1-1; TRBD1 matches at 8 bases. The V and J ends lost 6 bases and 1 base, in that order; junction bases with no gene match: 4. The germline V gene encodes CDR1 SNHLY and CDR2 FYNNEI. The CDR3 is 14 amino acids. The CDR3 here is CASSPGTGNTEAFF. The CDR3, as DNA: TGTGCCAGCAGCCCCGGGACAGGGAACACTGAAGCTTTCTTT.

The chain employs TRBV5-1 and TRBJ2-1, with D possibly matching TRBD2 (7 bases). CDR3 length equals 14 residues. Germline V lookup: CDR1 SGHRS, CDR2 YFSETQ. The ends were cut back, 7 bases at V and 7 bases at J, with 18 bases in the middle. In nucleotides, the CDR3 is TGCGCCAGCGGGGAGGGGGGCCCGCGGAATGAGCAGTTCTTC. Residues: CASGEGGPRNEQFF.

This clone has only a few counts. The chain combines TRBV4-1 with TRBJ2-1; D is undetermined. The V end was cut by 0 bases, the J end by 4 bases, with 10 bases between. CDR1 and CDR2 from the germline V gene are MGHRA and YSYEKL. There are 15 residues in the CDR3. DNA of the CDR3: TGCGCCAGCAGCCAAGACTCCACAGCTTACAATGAGCAGTTCTTC. Amino acids: CASSQDSTAYNEQFF.

The genes are TRBV5-1 and TRBJ2-3; D gene unclear. The CDR3 has 11 residues. Germline V lookup: CDR1 SGHRS, CDR2 YFSETQ. With 0 bases removed from V and 5 bases from J, the gap between germline ends came to 1 base. The CDR3 region is CASSLVDTQYF. In nucleotides, the CDR3 is TGCGCCAGCAGCTTGGTAGATACGCAGTATTTT.

This clone was observed a few times. The chain uses TRBV5-1 and TRBJ2-5; D gene unclear. The ends were cut back, 8 bases at V and 2 bases at J, with 13 bases in the middle. Germline V gene data show CDR1 as SGHRS and CDR2 as YFSETQ. This CDR3 region has 13 residues. The CDR3 sequence: CASALGMQETQYF. CDR3 bases: TGCGCCAGTGCGTTAGGGATGCAAGAGACCCAGTACTTC.

This clone occurred a few times. This chain joins TRBV30 and TRBJ2-3; no firm D call. The CDR3 is 15 amino acids. Trimming pared 3 bases from V and 0 bases from J, leaving 13 bases between. CDR1 and CDR2 from the germline V gene are GTSNPN and SVGIG (reference sequence). CDR3 in DNA: TGTGCCTGGAGCAGCCTGGGATCTAGCACAGATACGCAGTATTTT. The encoded protein is CAWSSLGSSTDTQYF.

The chain employs TRBV29-1 and TRBJ2-5; a weak D match, TRBD2 (6 bases). This CDR3 comprises 13 residues. Trimming removed 5 bases from V and 1 base from J, with 11 bases in between. Germline values: CDR1 SQVTM, CDR2 ANQGSEA. The CDR3 is CSVYGGSQETQYF. The CDR3 nucleotides read TGCAGCGTTTATGGGGGGAGCCAAGAGACCCAGTACTTC. Using reference TRBV29-1 and TRBJ2-5 for the parts outside the CDR3, the full variable domain is SAVISQKPSRDICQRGTSLTIQCQVDSQVTMMFWYRQQPGQSLTLIATANQGSEATYESGFVIDKFPISRPNLTFSTLTVSNMSPEDSSIYLCSVYGGSQETQYFGPGTRLLVL.

The rearrangement links TRBV29-1 to TRBJ1-1, with D possibly TRBD1 on 5 matching bases. Trimming removed 5 bases from V and 1 base from J, with 23 bases in between. CDR1 SQVTM and CDR2 ANQGSEA come from the germline V gene. The CDR3 consists of 17 residues. DNA for the CDR3: TGCAGCGTTCTTCTTGGGGGAAAGGGGTACTGGAACACTGAAGCTTTCTTT. Encoded protein: CSVLLGGKGYWNTEAFF.

This clone showed up just a few times. This rearrangement joins TRBV30 to TRBJ1-1; D is unclear. This CDR3 has 12 amino acids. Germline V gene sequence: CDR1 GTSNPN, CDR2 SVGIG (reference sequence). The V end lost 5 bases, the J end lost 9 bases, and 16 bases lay between the germline ends. CDR3 DNA sequence: TGTGCCTGGGGTGGGAGGGCCAGCCAAGCTTTCTTT. Protein: CAWGGRASQAFF.

This chain links TRBV29-1 with TRBJ1-2; D might be TRBD1 (5 bases). The CDR3 is made up of 8 amino acids. The V end was cut by 3 bases, the J end by 14 bases, with 7 bases between. CDR1 and CDR2 from the germline V gene are SQVTM and ANQGSEA. The CDR3 loop is CSVDRDTF. The DNA of the CDR3 is TGCAGCGTTGACAGGGATACCTTC.

The table lists this clone with a few counts. The genes are TRBV5-1 and TRBJ2-7, with D maybe TRBD1 (5 bases). CDR3 length: 12 residues. Germline V gene data show CDR1 as SGHRS and CDR2 as YFSETQ. Trimming took 4 bases from V and 3 from J, leaving 8 bases between them. CDR3 in DNA: TGCGCCAGCAGCGAGCAGGGCTACGAGCAGTACTTC. Encoded protein: CASSEQGYEQYF.

This clone turned up a few times. This sequence joins TRBV4-1 and TRBJ1-2; D uncertain. CDR3 size: 13 residues. Germline CDR1 MGHRA, CDR2 YSYEKL. The ends were cut back, 0 bases at V and 7 bases at J, with 9 bases in the middle. The CDR3 DNA is TGCGCCAGCAGCCAAGATCGGGGATTTGGCTACACCTTC. As protein: CASSQDRGFGYTF.

This rearrangement joins TRBV25-1 to TRBJ2-3; 7 bases match TRBD1. V shed 5 bases, J shed 4 bases, and the junction held 3 bases outside the gene matches. Germline V CDR1 and CDR2: MGHDK, SYGVNS. CDR3 length equals 13 residues. CDR3 loop: CASSQGGADTQYF. As DNA, the CDR3 is TGTGCCAGCAGTCAAGGGGGCGCAGATACGCAGTATTTT.

The V and J genes are TRBV29-1 and TRBJ2-7; possibly TRBD1 for D (5 bases). The CDR3 runs 13 residues. Germline CDR1 SQVTM, CDR2 ANQGSEA. V lost 2 bases and J lost 3, with 11 bases in between. Here the CDR3 reads CSVETDTFYEQYF. CDR3 in DNA: TGCAGCGTTGAAACGGACACCTTCTACGAGCAGTACTTC.

The chain uses TRBV5-1 and TRBJ2-7, with 12 bases lining up with TRBD1. Germline V gene lookup returns CDR1 SGHRS and CDR2 YFSETQ. This CDR3 comprises 15 residues. J gave up 6 bases and V 4 bases, and 8 bases lay outside the gene matches. CDR3 DNA: TGCGCCAGCAGCCCCTCCGGGACAGGGGGCGTCGAGCAGTACTTC. Its translation is CASSPSGTGGVEQYF.

The rearrangement uses TRBV30 and TRBJ1-1; D is ambiguous. CDR3 length: 12 residues. Deletions cut 2 bases from V and 11 bases from J, with 15 bases between. The germline CDR1 and CDR2 sequences are GTSNPN and SVGIG (reference sequence). Here the CDR3 reads CAWSRDRDWAFF. The CDR3 DNA reads as TGTGCCTGGAGTCGGGATCGGGATTGGGCTTTCTTT.

The chain couples TRBV2 to TRBJ1-1, with unresolved D. CDR1 and CDR2 from the germline V gene are SNHLY and FYNNEI. The CDR3 spans 11 residues. Deletions cut 5 bases from V and 7 bases from J, with 8 bases between. The CDR3 sequence: CASSPYSEAFF. CDR3 DNA: TGTGCCAGCAGTCCATACAGTGAAGCTTTCTTT.

With regard to this clone: In the same sample, other DNA sequences code for this CDR3. The chain recombines TRBV30 with TRBJ1-1, with 8 bases lining up with TRBD1. CDR3 length: 14 residues. With V trimmed by 3 bases and J by 1 base, 4 bases remained unmatched. Looked up from germline, CDR1 is GTSNPN and CDR2 is SVGIG (reference sequence). CDR3 amino acids: CAWSLGQGNTEAFF. CDR3 sequence (DNA): TGTGCCTGGAGCCTTGGACAGGGGAACACTGAAGCTTTCTTT.

This clone was picked up one time. Germline and junction disagree at one end, which may indicate a read error. The CDR3 nucleotides read TGTGCCAGCAGCTTAACAGATGCGCAGTATTTT. Translation gives CASSLTDAQYF. V usage is TRBV7-9 and J usage is TRBJ2-3; D call uncertain. CDR1 is SEHNR, CDR2 FQNEAQ, per germline (reference sequence). The CDR3 contains 11 residues.

V gene TRBV14 combines with J gene TRBJ2-1, with D perhaps TRBD2 (5 bases). V was trimmed by 3 bases and J by 8 bases, leaving 17 bases between them. The CDR3 runs 15 residues. The germline V gene has CDR1 SGHDN and CDR2 FVKESK. The DNA of the CDR3 is TGTGCCAGCAGCCAGGACCCTACTAGTTCGGATGAGCAGTTCTTC. Protein: CASSQDPTSSDEQFF. Filled out from reference TRBV14 and TRBJ2-1, the complete variable domain reads EAGVTQFPSHSVIEKGQTVTLRCDPISGHDNLYWYRRVMGKEIKFLLHFVKESKQDESGMPNNRFLAERTGGTYSTLKVQPAELEDSGVYFCASSQDPTSSDEQFFGPGTRLTVL.

This chain uses TRBV9 with TRBJ2-5; no definite D call. The V gene lost 0 bases and the J gene lost 3 bases, with 6 bases spanning the gap. The length of the CDR3 is 13 residues. Germline loops: CDR1 SGDLS, CDR2 YYNGEE. CDR3 bases: TGTGCCAGCAGCGTAGCCCTTGAAGAGACCCAGTACTTC. Encoded protein: CASSVALEETQYF.

This chain links TRBV4-2 with TRBJ1-4, with 8 bases that match TRBD1. The germline V gene encodes CDR1 LGHNA and CDR2 YNFKEQ. CDR3 size: 15 residues. V gave up 4 bases and J gave up 6 bases; unmatched junction bases: 7. This CDR3 is CASSPSGTGDEKLFF. CDR3 DNA sequence: TGTGCCAGCAGCCCGAGCGGGACAGGCGATGAAAAACTGTTTTTT.

The chain links TRBV4-1 to TRBJ2-4; D is uncertain. CDR3 size: 16 residues. The germline CDR1 and CDR2 sequences are MGHRA and YSYEKL. The germline V and J ends were trimmed by 4 bases and 0 bases, with 13 bases remaining between them. The CDR3 here is CASSRTLLLAKNIQYF. The CDR3 DNA reads as TGCGCCAGCAGCCGGACCCTTCTACTAGCCAAAAACATTCAGTACTTC.

This clone was observed a handful of times. The chain links TRBV19 to TRBJ1-2; D is ambiguous. V gave up 3 bases and J gave up 0 bases, with 5 bases separating them. Germline loops: CDR1 LNHDA, CDR2 SQIVND (reference sequence). The CDR3 length is 13 residues. CDR3 protein: CASSIKTNYGYTF. The CDR3 nucleotides are TGTGCCAGTAGTATCAAAACTAACTATGGCTACACCTTC. The whole variable domain, remainder taken from reference TRBV19 and TRBJ1-2, is DGGITQSPKYLFRKEGQNVTLSCEQNLNHDAMYWYRQDPGQGLRLIYYSQIVNDFQKGDIAEGYSVSREKKESFPLTVTSAQKNPTAFYLCASSIKTNYGYTFGSGTRLTVV.

This clone has a handful of counts. This sequence joins TRBV5-1 and TRBJ2-3, with TRBD2 matching over 11 bases. The CDR3 length is 15 residues. Germline CDR1 is SGHRS and CDR2 is YFSETQ. V was clipped by 4 bases and J by 2 bases; unmatched bases: 3. This CDR3 reads CASSPLAGDTDTQYF. In nucleotides, the CDR3 is TGCGCCAGCAGCCCACTAGCGGGGGACACAGATACGCAGTATTTT. Drawing the rest from reference TRBV5-1 and TRBJ2-3, the complete variable domain is KAGVTQTPRYLIKTRGQQVTLSCSPISGHRSVSWYQQTPGQGLQFLFEYFSETQRNKGNFPGRFSGRQFSNSRSEMNVSTLELGDSALYLCASSPLAGDTDTQYFGPGTRLTVL.

This clone came up once. The V gene is TRBV7-9, the J gene TRBJ2-3; D gene unclear. The CDR3 length is 12 residues. The V end lost 3 bases, the J end lost 5 bases, and 6 bases lay between the germline ends. The V gene's germline CDR1 is SEHNR and CDR2 FQNEAQ (reference sequence). As DNA, the CDR3 is TGTGCCAGCAGCTTCAATGGAGATACGCAGTATTTT. Translated: CASSFNGDTQYF.

The CDR3 DNA reads as TGTGCCTGGAGTCGGGGTGAACGGGTCGAGCAGTACTTC. It encodes CAWSRGERVEQYF. V is TRBV30 and J is TRBJ2-7; D may be TRBD2 (5 bases). The CDR3 is 13 residues long. Germline loops: CDR1 GTSNPN, CDR2 SVGIG (reference sequence). V was trimmed by 2 bases and J by 6 bases, leaving 14 bases between them.

The J gene is TRBJ2-6, the V gene TRBV7-3; D gene ambiguous. Germline V lookup: CDR1 SGHTA, CDR2 FQGTGA. The CDR3 length is 16 residues. V dropped 5 bases and J dropped 0 bases, with 11 bases sitting between them. CDR3 loop: CASSPQRSSGANVLTF. The CDR3 DNA sequence: TGTGCCAGCAGCCCACAGAGATCCTCTGGGGCCAACGTCCTGACTTTC.

The J gene is TRBJ2-3, the V gene TRBV29-1; tentative D call: TRBD1 (5 bases). V was trimmed by 4 bases and J by 4 bases, leaving 12 bases between them. This CDR3 comprises 13 residues. The germline gives CDR1 SQVTM, CDR2 ANQGSEA. CDR3 sequence: CSVGTKAADTQYF. The CDR3, as DNA: TGCAGCGTTGGGACAAAGGCGGCAGATACGCAGTATTTT.